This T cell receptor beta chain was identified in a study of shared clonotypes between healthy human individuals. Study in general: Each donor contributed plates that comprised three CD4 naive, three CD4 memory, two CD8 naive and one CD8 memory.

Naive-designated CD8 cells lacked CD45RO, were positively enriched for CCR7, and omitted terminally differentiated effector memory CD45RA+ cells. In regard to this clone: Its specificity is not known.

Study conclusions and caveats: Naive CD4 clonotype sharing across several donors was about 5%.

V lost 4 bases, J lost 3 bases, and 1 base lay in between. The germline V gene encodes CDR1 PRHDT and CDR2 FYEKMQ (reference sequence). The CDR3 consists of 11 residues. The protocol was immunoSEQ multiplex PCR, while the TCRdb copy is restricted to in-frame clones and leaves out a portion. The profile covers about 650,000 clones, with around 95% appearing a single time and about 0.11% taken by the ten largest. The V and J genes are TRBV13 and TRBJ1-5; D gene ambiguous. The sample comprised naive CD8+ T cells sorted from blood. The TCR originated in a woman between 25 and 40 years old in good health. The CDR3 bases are TGTGCCAGCAGCTCCAATCAGCCCCAGCATTTT. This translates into CASSSNQPQHF.